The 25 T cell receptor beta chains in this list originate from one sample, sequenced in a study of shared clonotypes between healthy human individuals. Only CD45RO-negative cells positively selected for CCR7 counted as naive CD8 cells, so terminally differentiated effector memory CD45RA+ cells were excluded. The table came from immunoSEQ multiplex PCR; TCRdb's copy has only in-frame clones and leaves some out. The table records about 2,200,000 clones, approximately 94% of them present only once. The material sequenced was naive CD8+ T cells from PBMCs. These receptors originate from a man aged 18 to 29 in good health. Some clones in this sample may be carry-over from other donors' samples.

The CDR3 is CASRDRGTNTEAFF. The CDR3 nucleotides read TGTGCCAGCCGCGACCGCGGAACGAACACTGAAGCTTTCTTT. V gene TRBV27 combines with J gene TRBJ1-1; unclear D gene. Trimming stripped 8 bases from V and 1 base from J, with 14 bases between. This CDR3 contains 14 residues. The V gene's germline CDR1 is MNHEY and CDR2 SMNVEV (reference sequence).

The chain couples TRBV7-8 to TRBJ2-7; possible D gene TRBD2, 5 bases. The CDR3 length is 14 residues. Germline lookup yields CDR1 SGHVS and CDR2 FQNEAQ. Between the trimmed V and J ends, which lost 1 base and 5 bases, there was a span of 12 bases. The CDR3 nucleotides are TGTGCCAGCAGCTTAGGACTATCGGGGAACGAGCAGTACTTC. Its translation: CASSLGLSGNEQYF.

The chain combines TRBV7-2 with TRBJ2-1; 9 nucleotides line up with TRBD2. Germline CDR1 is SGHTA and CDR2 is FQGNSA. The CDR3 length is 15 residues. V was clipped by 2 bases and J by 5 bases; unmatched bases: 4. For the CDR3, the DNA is TGTGCCAGCAGCTTACTAGCGGGGACACACAATGAGCAGTTCTTC. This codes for CASSLLAGTHNEQFF.

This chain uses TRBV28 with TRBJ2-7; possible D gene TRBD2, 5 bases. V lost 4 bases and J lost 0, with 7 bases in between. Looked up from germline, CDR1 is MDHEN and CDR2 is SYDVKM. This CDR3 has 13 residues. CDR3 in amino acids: CASSYRGSYEQYF. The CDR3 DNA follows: TGTGCCAGCAGTTACCGGGGCTCCTACGAGCAGTACTTC. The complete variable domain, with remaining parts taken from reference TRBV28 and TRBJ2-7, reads DVKVTQSSRYLVKRTGEKVFLECVQDMDHENMFWYRQDPGLGLRLIYFSYDVKMKEKGDIPEGYSVSREKKERFSLILESASTNQTSMYLCASSYRGSYEQYFGPGTRLTVT.

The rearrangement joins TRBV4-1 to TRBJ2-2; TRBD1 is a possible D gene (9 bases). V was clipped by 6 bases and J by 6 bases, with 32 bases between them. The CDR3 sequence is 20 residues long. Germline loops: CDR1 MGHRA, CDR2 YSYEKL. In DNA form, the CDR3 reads TGCGCCAGCAGGGACGGGACAGGGAGAGACGGAGCGCGGGGGGCCGGGGAGCTGTTTTTT. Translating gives CASRDGTGRDGARGAGELFF.

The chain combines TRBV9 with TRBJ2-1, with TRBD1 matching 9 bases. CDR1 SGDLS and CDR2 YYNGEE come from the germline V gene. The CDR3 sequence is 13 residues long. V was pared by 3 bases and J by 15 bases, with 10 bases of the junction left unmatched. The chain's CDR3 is CASSGGRDRERFF. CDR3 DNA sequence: TGTGCCAGCAGCGGGGGACGGGACAGGGAGAGGTTCTTC.

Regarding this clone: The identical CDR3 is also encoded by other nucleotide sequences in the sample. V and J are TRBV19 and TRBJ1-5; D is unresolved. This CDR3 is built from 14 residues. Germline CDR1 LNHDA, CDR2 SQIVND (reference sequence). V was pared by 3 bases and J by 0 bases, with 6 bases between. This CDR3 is CASSMGVSNQPQHF. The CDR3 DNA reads TGTGCCAGTAGTATGGGCGTTAGCAATCAGCCCCAGCATTTT.

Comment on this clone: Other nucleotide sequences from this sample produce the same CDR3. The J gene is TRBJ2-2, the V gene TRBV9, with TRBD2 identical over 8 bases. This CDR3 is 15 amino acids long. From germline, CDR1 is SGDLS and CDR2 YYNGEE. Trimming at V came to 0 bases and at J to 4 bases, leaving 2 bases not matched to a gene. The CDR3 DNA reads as TGTGCCAGCAGCGTAGTTGCGGGAGGCACCGGGGAGCTGTTTTTT. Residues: CASSVVAGGTGELFF. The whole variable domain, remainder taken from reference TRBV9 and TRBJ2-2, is DSGVTQTPKHLITATGQRVTLRCSPRSGDLSVYWYQQSLDQGLQFLIQYYNGEERAKGNILERFSAQQFPDLHSELNLSSLELGDSALYFCASSVVAGGTGELFFGEGSRLTVL.

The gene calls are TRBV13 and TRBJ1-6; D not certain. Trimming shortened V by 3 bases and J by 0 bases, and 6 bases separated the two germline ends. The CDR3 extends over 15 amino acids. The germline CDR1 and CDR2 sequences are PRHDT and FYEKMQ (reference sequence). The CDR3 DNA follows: TGTGCCAGCAGCTTCAGTAGCTCCTATAATTCACCCCTCCACTTT. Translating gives CASSFSSSYNSPLHF.

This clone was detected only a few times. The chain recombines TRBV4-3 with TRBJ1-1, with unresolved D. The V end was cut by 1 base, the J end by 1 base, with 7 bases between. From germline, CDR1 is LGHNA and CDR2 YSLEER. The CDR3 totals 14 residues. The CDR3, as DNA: TGCGCCAGCAGCCAAGGACGGAAGAACACTGAAGCTTTCTTT. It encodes CASSQGRKNTEAFF.

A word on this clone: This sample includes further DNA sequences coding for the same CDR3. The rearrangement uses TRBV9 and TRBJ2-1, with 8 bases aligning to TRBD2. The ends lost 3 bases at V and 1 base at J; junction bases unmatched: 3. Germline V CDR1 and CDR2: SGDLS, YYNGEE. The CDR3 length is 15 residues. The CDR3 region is CASSGSGSSYNEQFF. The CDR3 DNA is TGTGCCAGCAGCGGCAGCGGGAGTTCCTACAATGAGCAGTTCTTC. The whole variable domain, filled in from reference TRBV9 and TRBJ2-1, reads DSGVTQTPKHLITATGQRVTLRCSPRSGDLSVYWYQQSLDQGLQFLIQYYNGEERAKGNILERFSAQQFPDLHSELNLSSLELGDSALYFCASSGSGSSYNEQFFGPGTRLTVL.

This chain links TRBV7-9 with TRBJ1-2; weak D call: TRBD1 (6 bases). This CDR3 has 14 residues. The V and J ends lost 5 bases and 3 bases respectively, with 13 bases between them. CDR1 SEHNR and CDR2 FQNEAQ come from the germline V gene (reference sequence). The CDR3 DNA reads TGTGCCAGCAGCCCCGTAACAGGGCACTATGGCTACACCTTC. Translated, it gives CASSPVTGHYGYTF.

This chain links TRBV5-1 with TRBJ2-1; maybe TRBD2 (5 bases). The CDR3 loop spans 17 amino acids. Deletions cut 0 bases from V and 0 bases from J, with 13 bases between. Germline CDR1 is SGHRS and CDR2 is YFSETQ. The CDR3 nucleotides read TGCGCCAGCAGCTTGGTTGGACTCAGAAGCTCCTACAATGAGCAGTTCTTC. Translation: CASSLVGLRSSYNEQFF.

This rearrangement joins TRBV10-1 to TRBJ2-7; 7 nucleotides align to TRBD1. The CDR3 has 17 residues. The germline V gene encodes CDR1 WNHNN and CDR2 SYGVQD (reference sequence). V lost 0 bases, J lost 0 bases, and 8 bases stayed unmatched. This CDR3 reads CASSESQGGGFSYEQYF. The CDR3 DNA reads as TGCGCCAGCAGTGAGTCACAAGGGGGCGGCTTCTCCTACGAGCAGTACTTC.

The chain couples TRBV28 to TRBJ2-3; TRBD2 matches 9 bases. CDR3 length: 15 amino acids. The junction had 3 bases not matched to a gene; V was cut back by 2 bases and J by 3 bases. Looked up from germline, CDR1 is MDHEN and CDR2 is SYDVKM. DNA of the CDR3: TGTGCCAGCAGTTTACGACTAGCGGAAACAGATACGCAGTATTTT. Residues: CASSLRLAETDTQYF.

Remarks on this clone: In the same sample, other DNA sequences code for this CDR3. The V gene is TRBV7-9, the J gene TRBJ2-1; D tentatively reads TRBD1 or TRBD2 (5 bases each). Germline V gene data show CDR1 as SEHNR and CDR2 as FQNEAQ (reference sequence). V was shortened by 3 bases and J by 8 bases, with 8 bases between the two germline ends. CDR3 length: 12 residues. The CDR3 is CASSFPGHEQFF. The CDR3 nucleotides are TGTGCCAGCAGCTTCCCGGGGCATGAGCAGTTCTTC.

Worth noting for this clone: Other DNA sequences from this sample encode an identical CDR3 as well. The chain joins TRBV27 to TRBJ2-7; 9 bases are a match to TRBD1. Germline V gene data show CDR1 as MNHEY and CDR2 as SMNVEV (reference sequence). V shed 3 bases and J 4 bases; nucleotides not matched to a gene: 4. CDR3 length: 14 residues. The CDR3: CASSLLGTGYEQYF. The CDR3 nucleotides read TGTGCCAGCAGTTTGTTGGGGACAGGGTACGAGCAGTACTTC.

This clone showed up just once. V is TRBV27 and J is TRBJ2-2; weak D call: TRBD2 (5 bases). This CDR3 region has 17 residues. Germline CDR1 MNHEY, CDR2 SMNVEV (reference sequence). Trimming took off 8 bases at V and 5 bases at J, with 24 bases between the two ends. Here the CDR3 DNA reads TGTGCCAGCTCGTGGAGTTTAACGGACTTGTTAACCGGGGAGCTGTTTTTT. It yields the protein CASSWSLTDLLTGELFF.

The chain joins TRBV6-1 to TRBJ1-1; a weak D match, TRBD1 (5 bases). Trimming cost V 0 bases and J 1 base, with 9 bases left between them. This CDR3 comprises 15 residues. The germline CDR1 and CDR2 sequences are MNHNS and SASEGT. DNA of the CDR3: TGTGCCAGCAGTGAAGCGGGACGGAGGAACACTGAAGCTTTCTTT. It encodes CASSEAGRRNTEAFF.

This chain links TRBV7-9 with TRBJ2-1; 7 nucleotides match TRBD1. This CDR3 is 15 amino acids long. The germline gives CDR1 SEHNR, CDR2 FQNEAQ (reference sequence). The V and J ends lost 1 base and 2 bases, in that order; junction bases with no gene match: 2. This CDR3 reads CASSLEGAAYNEQFF. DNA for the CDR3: TGTGCCAGCAGCTTAGAGGGGGCGGCCTACAATGAGCAGTTCTTC.

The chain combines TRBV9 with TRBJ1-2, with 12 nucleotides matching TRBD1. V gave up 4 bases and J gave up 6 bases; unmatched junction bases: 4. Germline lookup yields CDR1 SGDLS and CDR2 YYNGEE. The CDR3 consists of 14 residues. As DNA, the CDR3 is TGTGCCAGCAGCTCGGGGGACAGGGGGCATGGCTACACCTTC. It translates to CASSSGDRGHGYTF. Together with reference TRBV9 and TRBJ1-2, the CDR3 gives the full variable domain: DSGVTQTPKHLITATGQRVTLRCSPRSGDLSVYWYQQSLDQGLQFLIQYYNGEERAKGNILERFSAQQFPDLHSELNLSSLELGDSALYFCASSSGDRGHGYTFGSGTRLTVV.

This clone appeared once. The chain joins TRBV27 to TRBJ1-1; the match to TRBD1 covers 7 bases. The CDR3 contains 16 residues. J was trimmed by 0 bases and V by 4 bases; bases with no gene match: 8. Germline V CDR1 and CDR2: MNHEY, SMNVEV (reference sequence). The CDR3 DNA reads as TGTGCCAGCAGTTGGGGGTTGAGGGGGCTGAACACTGAAGCTTTCTTT. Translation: CASSWGLRGLNTEAFF.

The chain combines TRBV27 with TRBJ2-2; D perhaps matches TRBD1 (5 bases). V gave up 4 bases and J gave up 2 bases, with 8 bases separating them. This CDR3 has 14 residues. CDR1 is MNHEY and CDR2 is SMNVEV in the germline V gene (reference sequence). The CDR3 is CASSSQGNTGELFF. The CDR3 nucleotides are TGTGCCAGCAGTTCCCAGGGTAACACCGGGGAGCTGTTTTTT.

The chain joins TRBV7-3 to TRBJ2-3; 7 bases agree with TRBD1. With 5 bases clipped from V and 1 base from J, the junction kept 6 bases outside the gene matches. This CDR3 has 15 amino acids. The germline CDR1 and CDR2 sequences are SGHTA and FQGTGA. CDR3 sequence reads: CASSPTGVGTDTQYF. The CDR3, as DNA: TGTGCCAGCAGCCCCACAGGGGTCGGCACAGATACGCAGTATTTT.

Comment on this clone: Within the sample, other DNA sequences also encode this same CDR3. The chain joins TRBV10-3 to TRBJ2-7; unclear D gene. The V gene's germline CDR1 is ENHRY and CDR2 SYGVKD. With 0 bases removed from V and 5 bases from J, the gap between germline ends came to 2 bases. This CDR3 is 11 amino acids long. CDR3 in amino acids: CAISESNEQYF. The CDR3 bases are TGTGCCATCAGTGAGTCCAACGAGCAGTACTTC.